This T cell receptor beta chain was identified during a study of cytotoxic CD8 clonotypes in ibrutinib-treated CLL. CDR1 is SGHDT, CDR2 YYEEEE, per germline. J lost 7 bases, V lost 4 bases, and 7 bases had no gene match. The CDR3 sequence is 13 residues long. TCRdb keeps only in-frame clones here, not all; method: immunoSEQ multiplex PCR. The sample consists of approximately 130,000 clones, 80% to 85% of them appearing once. Specimen: PBMCs, collected after 24 months of ibrutinib treatment. The chain links TRBV5-6 to TRBJ1-2; 7 nucleotides agree with TRBD1. The receptor was derived from a human donor with chronic lymphocytic leukemia. The CDR3 bases are TGTGCCAGCAGCCAAGACAGGGACGGTGGCTACACCTTC. Protein product: CASSQDRDGGYTF.